This T cell receptor (beta chain) was captured in a study of blood T cells in healthy people across ages (dated by TCRdb to the mid-2010s). Regarding the complete study: Template switching captured roughly one uniquely barcoded TCR beta cDNA molecule per two T cells in model experiments. To track age-related changes in TCR beta repertoire diversity, the study relied on deep sequencing normalized with unique cDNA molecular identifiers. Four age groups were formed from the donors: young (average approximately 15 years), middle-aged (more than 35), aged (over 55) and long-lived (roughly 88). To avoid experimental bias, donors of different ages were distributed randomly across sequencing lanes. The study analyzed two additional independent replicas of 1 million unique cDNA reads from the same blood draw for two donors, one aged 18 to 29 and one aged 80 or older.

Systemically healthy Caucasian individuals from Russia, some 38 in total and aged about 6 to 100 years, were included as donors. Roughly 10 milliliters of peripheral blood were collected from each donor into EDTA-treated Vacutainer tubes. Ficoll-Paque density-gradient centrifugation was used to isolate PBMCs, with at least 6.5 million per sample. Trizol reagent was used to extract total RNA from PBMCs, with at least 6 micrograms per sample. For every donor, flow cytometry on a PBMC aliquot measured the percentage of naive CD45RAhigh/CD27high T cells. Library preparation used 5' RACE. TCRdb lists the instrument as Illumina HiSeq 2500. A second PCR of roughly 6 to 12 cycles was performed with a sample-barcoded 5' primer and a J-beta primer mix. A unique molecular identifier was introduced onto each TCR beta cDNA molecule by a template-switch 5' adaptor carrying 12 random nucleotides. Each sample yielded at least 2.5 million CDR3-containing paired-end reads. The Mint cDNA synthesis kit, primed by a TRBC-specific oligonucleotide, was used to synthesize first-strand cDNA from all RNA. Following uracil-DNA glycosylase treatment, all cDNA underwent a first 18-cycle PCR with the universal primers M1SS and BC2_uni_R. In the original analysis: For normalization, 1 million high-quality reads were randomly selected from each sample, with every read carrying a distinct molecular identifier. Reads sharing molecular identifiers were discarded rather than binned into consensus sequences. MiTCR, with a Q25 quality threshold and the strictest error-elimination algorithm, was used for CDR3 identification, clonotype clustering and error correction. A nonparametric unseen species model with Euler transformation was used to estimate lower-bound total TCR beta diversity. The raw public reads went through TCRdb reprocessing: fastp at Q25, MiXCR clone calling, in-frame beta chains kept. Under each unique CDR3 protein, matching rows form one entry showing the most common genes and DNA. The V and J calls and clone size come from TCRdb's table, not from the authors' own analysis. The sample records around 1.5 million distinct CDR3 sequences, almost 35% of which are singletons. Over 9% of the sample belongs to the ten largest clones.

Reading from cysteine to phenylalanine, the CDR3 counts 17 amino acids. Here the CDR3 DNA is all that survives: 51 bases in frame from base 1. V is cut back by 1 base and J by 2 bases, with 5 bases in the junction unmatched. In the germline V gene, CDR1 corresponds to SGHTA and CDR2 to FQGNSA. Study-wide findings and limitations: The long-lived group showed more naive CD4+ T cells, fewer expanded clones and increased TCR diversity than the aged group, suggesting age selection. Because donor CMV infection status was unknown, age-related changes in expanded clonotypes were potentially confounded. There was a strong correlation between observed TCR beta diversity and the percentage of naive T cells measured by flow cytometry. Estimates of total diversity based on one million sequenced T cells were considered lower bounds and underestimates. Observed TCR beta diversity per million T cells fell roughly linearly with age, and a significant reduction was already apparent by age roughly 40. Bulk unsorted PBMC profiling prevented conclusive comparison of naive and antigen-experienced compartments.

There are a few counts of this clonotype. Which antigen it targets is not known. The sample holds no much larger clone one base away, and base qualities are not on file. The chain is assembled from TRBV7-2 and TRBJ2-5; TRBD2 lines up with 12 middle nucleotides. The clonotype originates from a woman in her twenties or thirties in good health. Specimen: blood. The DNA sequence reads TGTGCCAGCAGCTTAGATCCTAGCGGGAGGGCGCAAGAGACCCAGTACTTC. This codes for CASSLDPSGRAQETQYF.